This TCR beta chain emerged from a study of T cell repertoires in cytomegalovirus infection. This clonotype occurred a few times. Its antigen is still unknown. TCRdb independently ran MiXCR on the reads; one entry per CDR3 protein. The data contain about 900,000 distinct CDR3 sequences, roughly 30% of them singletons. CDR1 KGHDR and CDR2 SFDVKD come from the germline V gene. Trimming took 4 bases from V and 7 from J; bases not matched to a gene: 3. CDR3 length equals 15 residues. V usage is TRBV24-1 and J usage is TRBJ2-1, with 13 nucleotides matching TRBD2. The receptor was isolated from a human donor in good health (CMV status not recorded). Some clones in this sample may be carry-over from other donors' samples. The input for sequencing was cultured CD8+ T cells from PBMCs, taken from culture after CMV antigen stimulation. In nucleotides, the CDR3 is TGTGCCACCAGTGACCCGGGACTAGCGGGGAATGAGCAGTTCTTC. Protein sequence: CATSDPGLAGNEQFF.